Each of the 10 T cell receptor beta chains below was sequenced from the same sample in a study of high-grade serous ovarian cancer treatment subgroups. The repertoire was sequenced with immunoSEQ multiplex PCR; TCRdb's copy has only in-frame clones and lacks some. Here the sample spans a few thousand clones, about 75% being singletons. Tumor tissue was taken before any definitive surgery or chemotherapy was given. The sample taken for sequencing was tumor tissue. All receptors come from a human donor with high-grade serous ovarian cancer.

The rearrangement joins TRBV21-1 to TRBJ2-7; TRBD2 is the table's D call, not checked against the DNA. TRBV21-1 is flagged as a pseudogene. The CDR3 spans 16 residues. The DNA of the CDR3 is TGTGCCAGCAGCAAACTGCCTAGCGGGGGGCCCTACGAGCAGTACTTC. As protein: CASSKLPSGGPYEQYF.

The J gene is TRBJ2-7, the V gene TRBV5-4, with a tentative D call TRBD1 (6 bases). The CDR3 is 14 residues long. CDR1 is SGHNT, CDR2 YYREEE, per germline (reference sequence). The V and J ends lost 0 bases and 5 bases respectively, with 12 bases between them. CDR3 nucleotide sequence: TGTGCCAGCAGCTTGGTAAACAGGGTCCACGAGCAGTACTTC. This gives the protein CASSLVNRVHEQYF.

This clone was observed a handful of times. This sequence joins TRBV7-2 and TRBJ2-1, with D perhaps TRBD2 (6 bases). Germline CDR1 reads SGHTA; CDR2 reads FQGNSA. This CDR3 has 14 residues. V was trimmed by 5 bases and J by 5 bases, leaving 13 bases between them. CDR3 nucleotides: TGTGCCAGCAGCCAGACTAGTAGGCACAATGAGCAGTTCTTC. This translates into CASSQTSRHNEQFF. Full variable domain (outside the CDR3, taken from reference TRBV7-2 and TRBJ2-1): GAGVSQSPSNKVTEKGKDVELRCDPISGHTALYWYRQSLGQGLEFLIYFQGNSAPDKSGLPSDRFSAERTGGSVSTLTIQRTQQEDSAVYLCASSQTSRHNEQFFGPGTRLTVL.

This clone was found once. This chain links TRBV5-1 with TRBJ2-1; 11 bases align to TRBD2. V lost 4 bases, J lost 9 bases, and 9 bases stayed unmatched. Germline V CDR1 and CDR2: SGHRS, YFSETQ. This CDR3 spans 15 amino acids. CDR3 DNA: TGCGCCAGCAGCCTACTAGCGGGAGAGGGCGGTGAGCAGTTCTTC. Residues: CASSLLAGEGGEQFF.

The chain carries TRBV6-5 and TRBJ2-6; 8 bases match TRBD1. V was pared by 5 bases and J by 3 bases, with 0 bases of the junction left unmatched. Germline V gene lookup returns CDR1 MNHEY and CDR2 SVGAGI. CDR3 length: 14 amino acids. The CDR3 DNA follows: TGTGCCAGCAGTACAGGGGGTGGGGCCAACGTCCTGACTTTC. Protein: CASSTGGGANVLTF.

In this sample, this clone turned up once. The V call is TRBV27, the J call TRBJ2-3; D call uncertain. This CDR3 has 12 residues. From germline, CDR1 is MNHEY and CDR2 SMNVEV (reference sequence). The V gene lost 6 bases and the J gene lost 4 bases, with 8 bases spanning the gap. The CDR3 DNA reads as TGTGCCAGCAGCCACAGCGCAGATACGCAGTATTTT. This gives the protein CASSHSADTQYF.

This CDR3 is CASSTGTGIYGYTF. As DNA, the CDR3 is TGTGCCAGTAGTACTGGGACAGGGATTTATGGCTACACCTTC. This chain connects TRBV19 to TRBJ1-2, with 9 bases fitting TRBD1. From germline, CDR1 is LNHDA and CDR2 SQIVND (reference sequence). The V segment lost 4 bases and the J segment 5 bases; nucleotides outside the gene matches: 5. The CDR3 loop spans 14 amino acids.

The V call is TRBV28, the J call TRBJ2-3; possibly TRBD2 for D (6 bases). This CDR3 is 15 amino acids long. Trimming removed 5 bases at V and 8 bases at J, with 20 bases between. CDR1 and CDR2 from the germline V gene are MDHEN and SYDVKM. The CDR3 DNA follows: TGTGCCAGCAGTCCTGGAGGGGCCACTCGGATTACGCAGTATTTT. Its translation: CASSPGGATRITQYF.

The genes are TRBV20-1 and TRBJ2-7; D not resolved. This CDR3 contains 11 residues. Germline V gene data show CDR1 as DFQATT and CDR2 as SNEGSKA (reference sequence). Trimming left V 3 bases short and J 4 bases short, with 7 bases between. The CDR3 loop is CSASGIYEQYF. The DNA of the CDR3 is TGCAGTGCTAGTGGGATTTACGAGCAGTACTTC.

The CDR3 DNA is TGTGCCAGCAGCTTGGACAGGTCCAAATATGGCTACACCTTC. It codes for CASSLDRSKYGYTF. V usage is TRBV5-4 and J usage is TRBJ1-2; D may be TRBD1 (5 bases). CDR3 length: 14 amino acids. V shed 0 bases and J shed 5 bases, with 11 bases lying between them. Looked up from germline, CDR1 is SGHNT and CDR2 is YYREEE (reference sequence).